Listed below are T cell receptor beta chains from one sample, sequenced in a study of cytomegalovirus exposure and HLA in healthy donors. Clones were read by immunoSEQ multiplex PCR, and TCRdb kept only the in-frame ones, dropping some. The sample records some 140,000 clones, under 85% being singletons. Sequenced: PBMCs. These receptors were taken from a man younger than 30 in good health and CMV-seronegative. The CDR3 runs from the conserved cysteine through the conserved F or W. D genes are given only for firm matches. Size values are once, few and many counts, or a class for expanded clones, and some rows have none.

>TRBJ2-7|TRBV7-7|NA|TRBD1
CASSPGTASSYEQYF
TGTGCTAGCAGCCCGGGGACAGCATCTTCCTACGAGCAGTACTTC
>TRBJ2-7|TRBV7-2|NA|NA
CASSLGQVYEQYF
TGTGCCAGCAGCTTAGGACAGGTCTACGAGCAGTACTTC
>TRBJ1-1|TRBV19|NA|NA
CASSSGQEAFF
TGTGCCAGTAGTTCCGGACAAGAAGCTTTCTTT
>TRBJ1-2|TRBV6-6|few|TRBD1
CASSPLTGVEGYTF
TGTGCCAGCAGTCCCCTGACAGGGGTTGAGGGCTACACCTTC
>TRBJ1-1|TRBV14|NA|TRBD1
CASSQRTGANTEAFF
TGTGCCAGCAGCCAACGGACAGGGGCGAACACTGAAGCTTTCTTT
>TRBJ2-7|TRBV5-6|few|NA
CASSPNGVIEQYF
TGTGCCAGCAGCCCCAACGGGGTTATCGAGCAGTACTTC
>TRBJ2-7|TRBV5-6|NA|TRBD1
CASSSTGKSYEQYF
TGTGCCAGCAGCTCGACAGGGAAATCCTACGAGCAGTACTTC
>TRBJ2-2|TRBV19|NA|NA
CASSRDRNAGELFF
TGTGCCAGTAGTAGAGACAGAAATGCCGGGGAGCTGTTTTTT
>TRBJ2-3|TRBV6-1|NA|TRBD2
CASSEEQRGASGTQYF
TGTGCCAGCAGTGAAGAACAGCGGGGGGCCTCAGGTACGCAGTATTTT
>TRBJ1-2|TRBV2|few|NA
CASSEPGVGYTF
TGTGCCAGCAGTGAACCAGGGGTTGGCTACACCTTC
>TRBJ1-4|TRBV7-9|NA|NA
CSSSLGEEGGTNEKLFF
TGTTCCAGCAGCTTAGGCGAAGAGGGGGGGACTAATGAAAAACTGTTTTTT
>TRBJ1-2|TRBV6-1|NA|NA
CASSESTGPFPYGYTF
TGTGCCAGCAGTGAAAGCACAGGGCCCTTTCCCTATGGCTACACCTTC
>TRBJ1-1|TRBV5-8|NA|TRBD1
CASSFESTGGIGTEAFF
TGTGCCAGCAGTTTCGAATCGACAGGGGGTATAGGCACTGAAGCTTTCTTT
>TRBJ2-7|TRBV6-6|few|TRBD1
CASSHRGNRGTYEQYF
TGTGCCAGCAGTCACAGAGGGAACAGGGGTACCTACGAGCAGTACTTC
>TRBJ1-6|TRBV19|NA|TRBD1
CASTPTGTVSPLHF
TGTGCCAGTACCCCGACCGGGACAGTTTCACCCCTCCACTTT
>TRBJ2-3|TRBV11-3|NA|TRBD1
CASSPGTGGGNTQYF
TGTGCCAGCAGCCCAGGGACAGGGGGCGGGAATACGCAGTATTTT
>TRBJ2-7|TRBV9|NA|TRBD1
CASSVSGTGAGEQYF
TGTGCCAGCAGCGTATCGGGGACAGGGGCAGGCGAGCAGTACTTC
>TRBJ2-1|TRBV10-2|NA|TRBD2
CASSILASEQFF
TGCGCCAGCAGTATACTAGCGAGTGAGCAGTTCTTC
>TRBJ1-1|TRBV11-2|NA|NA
CASSLYTEAFF
TGTGCCAGCAGCCTATACACTGAAGCTTTCTTT
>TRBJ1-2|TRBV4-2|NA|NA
CASSRPGAGEHKNYGYTF
TGTGCCAGCAGCCGTCCCGGGGCAGGGGAACATAAAAACTATGGCTACACCTTC
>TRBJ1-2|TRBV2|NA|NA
CASRQGISYGYTF
TGTGCCAGCAGACAGGGTATAAGCTATGGCTACACCTTC
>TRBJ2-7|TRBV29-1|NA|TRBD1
CSARTGDYEQYF
TGCAGCGCCCGGACAGGGGACTACGAGCAGTACTTC
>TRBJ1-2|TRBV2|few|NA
CASSVHLQGAYTF
TGTGCCAGCAGTGTACATCTACAGGGTGCATACACCTTC
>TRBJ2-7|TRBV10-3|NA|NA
CASLARGEGVSYEQYF
TGTGCCAGCCTCGCCAGGGGGGAAGGGGTTTCCTACGAGCAGTACTTC
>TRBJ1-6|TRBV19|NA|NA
CASTAGTYNSPLHF
TGTGCCAGTACGGCTGGGACTTATAATTCACCCCTCCACTTT
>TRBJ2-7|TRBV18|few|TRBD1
CASSPWTGRSYEQYF
TGTGCCAGCTCACCTTGGACAGGGCGGTCCTACGAGCAGTACTTC
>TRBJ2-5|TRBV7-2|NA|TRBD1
CASSLAGTGEETQYF
TGTGCCAGCAGCTTAGCCGGGACAGGCGAAGAGACCCAGTACTTC
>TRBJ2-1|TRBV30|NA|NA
CAWNPRTVLGLGQFF
TGTGCCTGGAATCCAAGGACAGTACTGGGTTTGGGGCAGTTCTTC
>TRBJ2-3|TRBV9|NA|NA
CASSTDLEGTQYF
TGTGCCAGCAGCACCGACCTAGAGGGTACGCAGTATTTT
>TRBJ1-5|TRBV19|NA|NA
CASSPWTVYSNQPQHF
TGTGCCAGTAGTCCGTGGACAGTCTATAGCAATCAGCCCCAGCATTTT
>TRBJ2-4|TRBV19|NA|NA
CASSLRGDIQYF
TGTGCCAGTAGCCTCAGGGGAGACATTCAGTACTTC
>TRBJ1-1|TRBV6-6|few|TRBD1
CASTDRGSFEAFF
TGTGCCAGCACCGACAGGGGGAGTTTTGAAGCTTTCTTT
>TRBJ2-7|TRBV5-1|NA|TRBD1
CASSLDAGGFYEQYF
TGCGCCAGCAGCTTGGATGCAGGGGGCTTTTACGAGCAGTACTTC
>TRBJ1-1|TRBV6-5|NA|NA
CASSYDRNTEAFF
TGTGCCAGCAGTTACGACAGGAACACTGAAGCTTTCTTT
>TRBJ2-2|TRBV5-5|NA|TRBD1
CASSLGTGRYTGELFF
TGTGCCAGCAGCTTGGGGACAGGGAGGTACACCGGGGAGCTGTTTTTT
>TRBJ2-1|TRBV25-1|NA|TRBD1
CASSRAGGKQFF
TGTGCCAGCAGTAGGGCAGGGGGCAAGCAGTTCTTC
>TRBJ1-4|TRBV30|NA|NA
CAWGLLGAGEKLFF
TGTGCCTGGGGATTGCTGGGGGCAGGAGAAAAACTGTTTTTT
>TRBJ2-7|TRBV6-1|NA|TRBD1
CASSEEGTVSSYEQYF
TGTGCCAGCAGTGAAGAAGGGACAGTTAGCTCCTACGAGCAGTACTTC
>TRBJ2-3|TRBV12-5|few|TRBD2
CASGLVLSGGAHWPDTQYF
TGTGCTAGTGGTTTGGTACTTAGCGGGGGGGCCCATTGGCCAGATACGCAGTATTTT
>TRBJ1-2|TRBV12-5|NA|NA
CASGWIPGVYGYTF
TGTGCTAGTGGTTGGATCCCAGGGGTCTATGGCTACACCTTC
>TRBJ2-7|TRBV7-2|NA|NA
CASSWAESSYEQYF
TGTGCCAGCAGTTGGGCAGAGAGCTCCTACGAGCAGTACTTC
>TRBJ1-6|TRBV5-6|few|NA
CASSLNPGLTNSPLHF
TGTGCCAGCAGCTTGAATCCGGGACTTACTAATTCACCCCTCCACTTT
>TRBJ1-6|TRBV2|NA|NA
CASVGRDTYNSPLHF
TGTGCCAGCGTGGGCAGGGATACCTATAATTCACCCCTCCACTTT
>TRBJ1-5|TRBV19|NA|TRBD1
CASSTPYDRGPGNQPQHF
TGTGCCAGTAGTACACCCTATGACAGGGGGCCCGGCAATCAGCCCCAGCATTTT
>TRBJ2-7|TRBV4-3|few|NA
CASSQEREDYEQYF
TGCGCCAGCAGCCAAGAAAGGGAGGACTACGAGCAGTACTTC
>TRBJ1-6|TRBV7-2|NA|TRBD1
CASSLDRGTGGGNSPLHF
TGTGCCAGCAGCTTAGATAGGGGGACAGGGGGAGGGAATTCACCCCTCCACTTT
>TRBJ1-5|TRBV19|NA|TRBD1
CASSIVPGQDSNQPQHF
TGTGCCAGTAGTATCGTACCGGGACAGGATAGCAATCAGCCCCAGCATTTT
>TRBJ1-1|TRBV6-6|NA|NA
CASSYGSADTEAFF
TGTGCCAGCAGTTACGGGAGTGCGGACACTGAAGCTTTCTTT
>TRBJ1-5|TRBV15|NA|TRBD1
CATSRLRGPPPPQHF
TGTGCCACCAGCAGACTGAGGGGGCCTCCACCGCCCCAGCATTTT